This T cell receptor beta chain was found in a study of blood T cell repertoires in COVID-19. Whole-study context: Some COVID-19 samples were acute and others convalescent; all came from the United States, Italy and Spain. Sources were T cells, B-cell-depleted T cells, or PBMCs; the material itself was cDNA or gDNA.

Germline V gene lookup returns CDR1 SGHVS and CDR2 FQNEAQ. This CDR3 region has 15 residues. Trimming took 3 bases from V and 5 from J; bases not matched to a gene: 10. Measured with immunoSEQ multiplex PCR; TCRdb has only the in-frame clones, and not every one. The table has 490,000 or so clones, roughly 90% seen once. Donors were grouped by their self-reported clinical history. Specimen: PBMCs or T cells enriched from blood (not recorded which). The rearrangement joins TRBV7-8 to TRBJ2-7; 7 nucleotides line up with TRBD2. The clonotype was recovered from a woman in her thirties or forties who had recovered from COVID-19. CDR3 region: CASSFERASGHEQYF. Written as DNA, the CDR3 is TGTGCCAGCAGCTTTGAGAGGGCTAGCGGTCACGAGCAGTACTTC.